These 27 T cell receptor beta chains came from one sample sequenced in a study of blood T cell repertoires in COVID-19. Here immunoSEQ multiplex PCR was the method, and the copy in TCRdb shows in-frame clones only, minus some. Of 200,000 or so clones listed, 70% to 90% are singletons. Sequenced input: peripheral blood. These TCRs come from a man between 60 and 75 years old with acute or convalescent COVID-19.

V is TRBV5-6 and J is TRBJ2-1; 13 bases match TRBD2. The CDR3 consists of 15 residues. In germline, CDR1 is SGHDT, CDR2 YYEEEE. V shed 4 bases, J shed 4 bases, and the junction held 2 bases outside the gene matches. As DNA, the CDR3 is TGTGCCAGCAGCGGACTAGCGGGAGTTTACAATGAGCAGTTCTTC. This sequence encodes CASSGLAGVYNEQFF.

CDR3 bases: TGTGCCAGCAGCGGAGCAGCGGGAGGGCCGAGGGAGCAGTTCTTC. Amino acid sequence: CASSGAAGGPREQFF. The J gene is TRBJ2-1, the V gene TRBV9; 10 nucleotides align to TRBD2. The J segment lost 10 bases and the V segment lost 3 bases, leaving 10 bases of the junction unmatched. The CDR3 totals 15 residues. Germline CDR1 SGDLS, CDR2 YYNGEE.

The V and J genes are TRBV9 and TRBJ1-5; TRBD1 matches at 7 bases. Trimming removed 4 bases from V and 1 base from J; junction bases left unmatched: 5. In germline, CDR1 is SGDLS, CDR2 YYNGEE. The CDR3 is 15 residues long. Written as DNA, the CDR3 is TGTGCCAGCAGCCCGACAGGGTCCAGCAATCAGCCCCAGCATTTT. It is translated as CASSPTGSSNQPQHF.

CDR3 in DNA: TGCAGCGTCCGGACAAGAAACACTGAAGCTTTCTTT. This translates into CSVRTRNTEAFF. The chain couples TRBV29-1 to TRBJ1-1, with D tentatively TRBD1 (5 bases). Germline V gene data show CDR1 as SQVTM and CDR2 as ANQGSEA. V lost 6 bases and J 2 bases, leaving 10 bases between the germline ends. The CDR3 has 12 residues.

This clone was seen once. The chain recombines TRBV5-6 with TRBJ2-2; D remains ambiguous. Trimming pared 6 bases from V and 2 bases from J, leaving 8 bases between. From germline, CDR1 is SGHDT and CDR2 YYEEEE. The CDR3 runs to 13 residues. CDR3 loop: CASKHRNTGELFF. The DNA of the CDR3 is TGTGCCAGCAAGCACCGAAACACCGGGGAGCTGTTTTTT.

This chain joins TRBV3-1 (or the pseudogene TRBV3-2) and TRBJ2-1; 7 positions agree with TRBD2. CDR1 is LGHDT, CDR2 YNNKEL, per germline (reference sequence). The CDR3 totals 14 residues. Trimming at V came to 2 bases and at J to 8 bases, leaving 6 bases not matched to a gene. The CDR3 loop is CASSQRGSTDEQFF. CDR3 DNA sequence: TGTGCCAGCAGCCAACGCGGGAGTACGGATGAGCAGTTCTTC.

The chain recombines TRBV24-1 with TRBJ1-2, with 9 positions matching TRBD1. The CDR3 runs to 13 residues. Germline CDR1 and CDR2: KGHDR and SFDVKD. V trimming: 3 bases; J trimming: 6 bases; junction bases outside the gene matches: 1. The CDR3 loop reads CATSDGTGNGYTF. In DNA, the CDR3 is TGTGCCACCAGTGATGGGACAGGGAATGGCTACACCTTC.

The chain carries TRBV3-1 (or the pseudogene TRBV3-2) and TRBJ1-5; D call uncertain. V was cut by 4 bases and J by 7 bases, with 17 bases left in between. The CDR3 covers 15 residues. The germline gives CDR1 LGHDT, CDR2 YNNKEL (reference sequence). For the CDR3, the DNA is TGTGCCAGCAGCCCCTATAGGGAGCTACGGCAGCCCCAGCATTTT. It is translated as CASSPYRELRQPQHF.

The chain has TRBV7-9 and TRBJ1-3; D gene ambiguous. The CDR3 length is 13 residues. V was clipped by 1 base and J by 7 bases, with 8 bases between them. Germline V gene lookup returns CDR1 SEHNR and CDR2 FQNEAQ (reference sequence). CDR3: CASSLVLRNTIYF. DNA of the CDR3: TGTGCCAGCAGCTTAGTGCTACGGAACACCATATATTTT. The full variable domain, rest sourced from reference TRBV7-9 and TRBJ1-3, is DTGVSQNPRHKITKRGQNVTFRCDPISEHNRLYWYRQTLGQGPEFLTYFQNEAQLEKSRLLSDRFSAERPKGSFSTLEIQRTEQGDSAMYLCASSLVLRNTIYFGEGSWLTVV.

This chain uses TRBV7-2 with TRBJ1-6, with D tentatively TRBD1 (6 bases). The length of the CDR3 is 15 residues. Trimming left V 6 bases short and J 2 bases short, with 11 bases between. CDR1 and CDR2 from the germline V gene are SGHTA and FQGNSA. The CDR3 bases are TGTGCCAGCAGGGGAGGGGGAACCTATAATTCACCCCTCCACTTT. This translates into CASRGGGTYNSPLHF. The full variable domain, completed using reference TRBV7-2 and TRBJ1-6, is GAGVSQSPSNKVTEKGKDVELRCDPISGHTALYWYRQSLGQGLEFLIYFQGNSAPDKSGLPSDRFSAERTGGSVSTLTIQRTQQEDSAVYLCASRGGGTYNSPLHFGNGTRLTVT.

V and J are TRBV6-4 and TRBJ2-2; D perhaps matches TRBD1 (6 bases). Per germline, CDR1 MRHNA and CDR2 SNTAGT. Between the trimmed V and J ends, which lost 1 base and 0 bases, there was a span of 15 bases. The CDR3 covers 18 residues. CDR3 DNA sequence: TGTGCCAGCAGTGACTTCTTCCAGACAGGACCGAACACCGGGGAGCTGTTTTTT. The encoded protein is CASSDFFQTGPNTGELFF.

This clone appeared a few times. The rearrangement uses TRBV11-3 and TRBJ1-2; D is uncertain. Between the trimmed V and J ends, which lost 7 bases and 6 bases, there was a span of 18 bases. Per germline, CDR1 SGHNT and CDR2 YENEEA. This CDR3 has 14 residues. The CDR3 DNA sequence: TGTGCCAGCACCCGCCCGGGATTGAGCGATGGCTACACCTTC. Translation gives CASTRPGLSDGYTF.

The rearrangement uses TRBV4-1 and TRBJ2-3; TRBD2 aligns across 7 bases. The CDR3 spans 17 residues. Trimming removed 0 bases from V and 3 bases from J; junction bases left unmatched: 9. CDR1 is MGHRA, CDR2 YSYEKL, per germline. The chain's CDR3 is CASSQDRAGVGTDTQYF. CDR3 nucleotides: TGCGCCAGCAGCCAAGATCGGGCGGGAGTGGGGACAGATACGCAGTATTTT.

Worth noting for this clone: A read error may produce the germline difference seen at one junction end. The chain employs TRBV7-7 and TRBJ2-1; maybe TRBD1 (5 bases). CDR1 is SSHAT, CDR2 FNYEAQ, per germline (reference sequence). The CDR3 runs to 17 residues. CDR3 sequence reads: CASSPRGRASPYNEQFF. In DNA form, the CDR3 reads TGTGCTAGCAGCCCTAGGGGTAGGGCGAGCCCCTACAATGAGCAGTTCTTC.

V is TRBV6-5 and J is TRBJ2-1, with TRBD2 matching 12 bases. The CDR3 runs 14 residues. The ends lost 7 bases at V and 3 bases at J; junction bases unmatched: 1. Germline values: CDR1 MNHEY, CDR2 SVGAGI. As DNA, the CDR3 is TGTGCCAGCACGACTAGCGGGAGCTACAATGAGCAGTTCTTC. It yields the protein CASTTSGSYNEQFF.

The genes are TRBV7-2 and TRBJ2-5; D may be TRBD2 (5 bases). CDR3 length: 13 amino acids. Germline V gene lookup returns CDR1 SGHTA and CDR2 FQGNSA. Trimming shortened V by 2 bases and J by 9 bases, and 13 bases separated the two germline ends. For the CDR3, the DNA is TGTGCCAGCAGCTTAACTGGTCCCGGGGCCCAGTACTTC. This codes for CASSLTGPGAQYF.

The genes are TRBV28 and TRBJ1-1; 8 bases are a match to TRBD1. V shed 3 bases, J shed 5 bases, and the junction held 17 bases outside the gene matches. This CDR3 contains 18 residues. Looked up from germline, CDR1 is MDHEN and CDR2 is SYDVKM. The CDR3 region is CASSFPYSTGARSTEAFF. The DNA for the CDR3 is TGTGCCAGCAGTTTCCCCTATTCGACAGGGGCTAGGAGTACTGAAGCTTTCTTT.

The CDR3 is CASSSGLAGNNEQFF. The DNA of the CDR3 is TGTGCCAGCAGTTCGGGACTAGCGGGGAACAATGAGCAGTTCTTC. The V and J genes are TRBV6-2 or TRBV6-3 and TRBJ2-1; 13 nucleotides agree with TRBD2. The CDR3 covers 15 residues. Looked up from germline, CDR1 is MNHEY and CDR2 is SVGEGT. V gave up 4 bases and J gave up 5 bases; unmatched junction bases: 2.

The chain links TRBV28 to TRBJ1-2; no clear D. The V gene's germline CDR1 is MDHEN and CDR2 SYDVKM. CDR3 length: 12 amino acids. With 7 bases removed from V and 7 bases from J, the gap between germline ends came to 13 bases. Here the CDR3 reads CASTITSFGYTF. The CDR3, as DNA: TGTGCCAGCACCATTACTTCTTTTGGCTACACCTTC.

The chain joins TRBV6-5 to TRBJ1-6, with D maybe TRBD1 (5 bases). The germline V gene encodes CDR1 MNHEY and CDR2 SVGAGI. Trimming took 5 bases from V and 6 from J, leaving 8 bases between them. This CDR3 has 13 amino acids. The CDR3 bases are TGTGCCAGCAGTCCCCAGGGTAATTCACCCCTCCACTTT. It codes for CASSPQGNSPLHF.

J is TRBJ2-1 and V is TRBV11-3; unclear D gene. Trimming pared 4 bases from V and 7 bases from J, leaving 8 bases between. There are 12 residues in the CDR3. Germline lookup yields CDR1 SGHNT and CDR2 YENEEA. CDR3 coding DNA: TGTGCCAGCAGCTCCGTCGAGAATGAGCAGTTCTTC. Its protein product is CASSSVENEQFF.

J is TRBJ2-5 and V is TRBV30; perhaps TRBD2 as D (5 bases). The germline V gene encodes CDR1 GTSNPN and CDR2 SVGIG (reference sequence). Trimming shortened V by 0 bases and J by 9 bases, and 14 bases separated the two germline ends. This CDR3 region has 13 residues. The CDR3 spells CAWSVVGVGAQYF. In DNA, the CDR3 is TGTGCCTGGAGTGTGGTCGGGGTAGGTGCCCAGTACTTC.

The chain links TRBV5-1 to TRBJ2-5, with D perhaps matching TRBD2 (7 bases). V was clipped by 0 bases and J by 1 base, with 13 bases between them. The germline V gene encodes CDR1 SGHRS and CDR2 YFSETQ. This CDR3 has 16 amino acids. This chain's CDR3 is CASSLVSGEGQETQYF. For the CDR3, the DNA is TGCGCCAGCAGCTTGGTTTCAGGGGAGGGCCAAGAGACCCAGTACTTC.

The chain recombines TRBV4-1 with TRBJ2-3; 12 positions match TRBD2. This CDR3 has 14 amino acids. Losses at the gene ends were 4 bases for V and 5 bases for J; bases not matched to a gene: 1. In germline, CDR1 is MGHRA, CDR2 YSYEKL. The CDR3 is CASSLTSGRDTQYF. The CDR3 DNA is TGCGCCAGCAGCCTGACTAGCGGGAGAGATACGCAGTATTTT.

This clone was observed a few times. Here the CDR3 reads CASSEAGGYSNQPQHF. CDR3 in DNA: TGTGCCAGCAGTGAAGCAGGGGGCTATAGCAATCAGCCCCAGCATTTT. The J gene is TRBJ1-5, the V gene TRBV2, with 7 bases matching TRBD1. Germline lookup yields CDR1 SNHLY and CDR2 FYNNEI. J was trimmed by 0 bases and V by 0 bases; bases with no gene match: 2. The CDR3 runs to 16 residues.

This chain links TRBV21-1 with TRBJ2-7; the table's D gene call, TRBD2, was not cross checked with the DNA. TRBV21-1 is a recognized pseudogene. This CDR3 has 14 amino acids. The CDR3 spells CASRPSRGGYEQYF. The CDR3 nucleotides are TGTGCCAGCAGGCCCTCGAGGGGAGGCTACGAGCAGTACTTC.

The genes are TRBV2 and TRBJ2-3; the match to TRBD2 covers 11 bases. The CDR3 totals 16 residues. Germline values: CDR1 SNHLY, CDR2 FYNNEI. V gave up 3 bases and J gave up 3 bases; unmatched junction bases: 5. The CDR3 DNA reads TGTGCCAGCAGTGAGACTAGCGGGATGGGTACAGATACGCAGTATTTT. As protein: CASSETSGMGTDTQYF.